This entry is about one T cell receptor (beta chain). The antigen is not known. Sequencing was performed with immunoSEQ multiplex PCR; in TCRdb, only in-frame clones are kept and a portion is missing. The sample shows under 200,000 clones, 75% to 90% of them seen only once. This CDR3 has 16 amino acids. Germline CDR1 and CDR2: MGHRA and YSYEKL. The V and J ends lost 2 bases and 5 bases, in that order; junction bases with no gene match: 9. This specimen comes from a study of cytomegalovirus exposure and HLA in healthy donors. Study-wide results and limits: In the 120 or so validation repertoires, about 94% of cluster scores exceeded 0, per a later analysis. In vitro, three CMV-associated chains proved specific for CMV antigens. Across donors, most TCRs were seen rarely, yet some public ones were widespread. The investigators catalogued 150 to 200 TCR beta chains as cytomegalovirus-associated.

The sequenced sample consisted of PBMCs. The sequence derives from a woman younger than 30 in good health and CMV-seronegative. The chain combines TRBV4-1 with TRBJ1-5, with 7 positions matching TRBD1. In nucleotides, the CDR3 is TGCGCCAGCAGCCAACATCTGACAGGGTCCGATCAGCCCCAGCATTTT. It yields the protein CASSQHLTGSDQPQHF.